Each of the 22 T cell receptor beta chains below was sequenced from the same sample in a study of blood T cell repertoires in COVID-19. The assay was immunoSEQ multiplex PCR, and TCRdb's table has in-frame clones only and misses some. The top ten hold roughly 2.1% of the sample, which has over 250,000 clones, 89% seen once. Sample: peripheral blood. The receptors originated from a man in his fifties with acute or convalescent COVID-19.

CDR3 coding DNA: TGTGCCAGTAGTATAATCGACATGAACACTGAAGCTTTCTTT. It yields the protein CASSIIDMNTEAFF. This chain connects TRBV19 to TRBJ1-1; D remains ambiguous. V was clipped by 2 bases and J by 0 bases, with 7 bases between them. The CDR3 is made up of 14 amino acids. CDR1 LNHDA and CDR2 SQIVND come from the germline V gene (reference sequence).

V and J are TRBV19 and TRBJ2-1, with D possibly TRBD2 on 6 matching bases. CDR3 length: 16 amino acids. Trimming shortened V by 4 bases and J by 0 bases, and 13 bases separated the two germline ends. CDR1 LNHDA and CDR2 SQIVND come from the germline V gene (reference sequence). The CDR3 loop is CASSRAGPISYNEQFF. For the CDR3, the DNA is TGTGCCAGTAGTAGGGCGGGACCGATCTCCTACAATGAGCAGTTCTTC. Full variable domain (remainder filled in from reference TRBV19 and TRBJ2-1): DGGITQSPKYLFRKEGQNVTLSCEQNLNHDAMYWYRQDPGQGLRLIYYSQIVNDFQKGDIAEGYSVSREKKESFPLTVTSAQKNPTAFYLCASSRAGPISYNEQFFGPGTRLTVL.

The V call is TRBV25-1, the J call TRBJ2-3; 11 nucleotides agree with TRBD1. Germline assignment: CDR1 MGHDK and CDR2 SYGVNS. V gave up 4 bases and J gave up 4 bases; unmatched junction bases: 4. The CDR3 is 15 residues long. CDR3 residues: CASSVGDRGADTQYF. As DNA, the CDR3 is TGTGCCAGCAGTGTGGGGGACAGGGGGGCAGATACGCAGTATTTT.

The chain is built from TRBV19 and TRBJ1-2; 8 nucleotides match TRBD1. V was pared by 7 bases and J by 7 bases, with 11 bases of the junction left unmatched. The germline V gene encodes CDR1 LNHDA and CDR2 SQIVND (reference sequence). The length of the CDR3 is 14 residues. CDR3 in DNA: TGTGCCAGTACCATCGACAGGGGAATGAGTGGCTACACCTTC. As protein: CASTIDRGMSGYTF.

The V call is TRBV25-1, the J call TRBJ2-7; no clear D. V lost 4 bases and J lost 4, with 8 bases in between. This CDR3 has 12 amino acids. CDR1 is MGHDK and CDR2 is SYGVNS in the germline V gene. As DNA, the CDR3 is TGTGCCAGCAGTGGAAGCATATACGAGCAGTACTTC. Protein: CASSGSIYEQYF.

The rearrangement links TRBV18 to TRBJ1-1; TRBD1 might be the D (6 bases). V was pared by 2 bases and J by 1 base, with 17 bases between. The CDR3 loop spans 17 amino acids. Germline assignment: CDR1 KGHSH and CDR2 LQKENI. The CDR3 is CASSPMGHRAGNTEAFF. CDR3 bases: TGTGCCAGCTCACCAATGGGACATAGGGCGGGGAACACTGAAGCTTTCTTT.

This clone has more than one count but fewer than ten. This chain uses TRBV5-6 with TRBJ2-6; no firm D call. This CDR3 spans 13 amino acids. Per the germline V gene, CDR1 is SGHDT and CDR2 is YYEEEE. The V end lost 3 bases, the J end lost 2 bases, and 3 bases lay between the germline ends. Written as DNA, the CDR3 is TGTGCCAGCAGCTCGGCTGGGGCCAACGTCCTGACTTTC. This sequence encodes CASSSAGANVLTF.

The genes are TRBV3-1 (or the pseudogene TRBV3-2) and TRBJ2-7; D unresolved. V lost 1 base and J 5 bases, leaving 12 bases between the germline ends. Germline V gives CDR1 LGHDT, CDR2 YNNKEL (reference sequence). There are 14 residues in the CDR3. CDR3 sequence: CASSQGFLGNEQYF. The CDR3 DNA sequence: TGTGCCAGCAGCCAAGGCTTTCTTGGCAACGAGCAGTACTTC.

The genes are TRBV6-2 or TRBV6-3 and TRBJ2-1; the match to TRBD1 covers 8 bases. The CDR3 sequence is 14 residues long. Per germline, CDR1 MNHEY and CDR2 SVGEGT. J was trimmed by 6 bases and V by 5 bases; bases with no gene match: 6. The CDR3 coding sequence is TGTGCCAGCAGTATACGGACAGGGAGCAATGAGCAGTTCTTC. This sequence encodes CASSIRTGSNEQFF.

In this sample, this clone turned up once. The chain carries TRBV30 and TRBJ1-2, with a possible D match to TRBD1 (5 bases). Germline V gene data show CDR1 as GTSNPN and CDR2 as SVGIG (reference sequence). The CDR3 totals 12 residues. V gave up 2 bases and J gave up 6 bases, with 10 bases separating them. Here the CDR3 reads CAWSKAGNGYTF. The DNA of the CDR3 is TGTGCCTGGAGTAAAGCAGGGAATGGCTACACCTTC.

The count of this clone is one. CDR3: CASRSGNQPQHF. The CDR3 DNA follows: TGTGCCAGCAGGTCAGGTAATCAGCCCCAGCATTTT. The V and J genes are TRBV28 and TRBJ1-5; the D is unclear. Germline assignment: CDR1 MDHEN and CDR2 SYDVKM. This CDR3 contains 12 residues. V lost 6 bases and J lost 4, with 7 bases in between.

The V and J genes are TRBV10-3 and TRBJ2-7; 7 bases fit TRBD1. The V segment lost 7 bases and the J segment 3 bases; nucleotides outside the gene matches: 6. Germline V lookup: CDR1 ENHRY, CDR2 SYGVKD. This CDR3 contains 13 residues. CDR3 DNA sequence: TGTGCCATCATGACCGACAGGGACTACGAGCAGTACTTC. Its translation is CAIMTDRDYEQYF.

The chain carries TRBV10-2 and TRBJ2-2; D perhaps matches TRBD1 (6 bases). CDR1 and CDR2 (germline): WSHSY, SAAADI. The V end was cut by 7 bases, the J end by 0 bases, with 9 bases between. This CDR3 has 14 amino acids. This CDR3 is CASMGHTNTGELFF. The CDR3 DNA reads as TGCGCCAGCATGGGACACACGAACACCGGGGAGCTGTTTTTT.

The V and J genes are TRBV6-5 and TRBJ1-2, with D possibly TRBD1 on 6 matching bases. Trimming shortened V by 2 bases and J by 10 bases, and 11 bases separated the two germline ends. The CDR3 runs to 12 residues. Germline values: CDR1 MNHEY, CDR2 SVGAGI. The CDR3 sequence: CASSYPAGDYTF. The DNA of the CDR3 is TGTGCCAGCAGTTACCCGGCAGGGGACTACACCTTC.

This sequence joins TRBV6-5 and TRBJ1-6, with TRBD1 matching over 11 bases. The V gene's germline CDR1 is MNHEY and CDR2 SVGAGI. The CDR3 loop spans 14 amino acids. Trimming removed 11 bases from V and 9 bases from J; junction bases left unmatched: 9. The CDR3 DNA reads TGTGCCGCCAGTCCGGGACAGGGGGTTTCACCCCTCCACTTT. Amino acid sequence: CAASPGQGVSPLHF.

The V and J genes are TRBV5-5 and TRBJ2-7, with 7 bases matching TRBD1. Germline V gene lookup returns CDR1 SGHKS and CDR2 YYEKEE (reference sequence). The CDR3 has 14 amino acids. V was clipped by 9 bases and J by 5 bases; unmatched bases: 14. CDR3 sequence reads: CATTGTAHLDEQYF. CDR3 nucleotide sequence: TGTGCCACTACCGGGACAGCCCACCTCGACGAGCAGTACTTC.

This rearrangement joins TRBV27 to TRBJ2-3; TRBD2 is a possible D gene (5 bases). V gave up 6 bases and J gave up 1 base, with 11 bases separating them. The germline V gene has CDR1 MNHEY and CDR2 SMNVEV (reference sequence). The CDR3 covers 14 residues. CDR3 sequence: CASRARARTDTQYF. The CDR3 DNA follows: TGTGCCAGCAGGGCGCGGGCCCGCACAGATACGCAGTATTTT.

The CDR3 loop reads CASSVGSLAGSPLHF. For the CDR3, the DNA is TGTGCCAGCAGCGTAGGAAGCCTAGCCGGTTCACCCCTCCACTTT. This chain links TRBV9 with TRBJ1-6; D is unresolved. There are 15 residues in the CDR3. V lost 0 bases and J 9 bases, leaving 13 bases between the germline ends. CDR1 SGDLS and CDR2 YYNGEE come from the germline V gene.

V gene TRBV18 combines with J gene TRBJ1-2, with D tentatively TRBD1 (5 bases). Germline V gene sequence: CDR1 KGHSH, CDR2 LQKENI. The CDR3 covers 14 residues. The V gene lost 1 base and the J gene lost 8 bases, with 14 bases spanning the gap. This chain's CDR3 is CASSPRGGEDGYTF. In DNA form, the CDR3 reads TGTGCCAGCTCACCACGGGGCGGGGAGGACGGCTACACCTTC.

The gene calls are TRBV7-9 and TRBJ2-2, with D uncertain. Germline CDR1 and CDR2: SEHNR and FQNEAQ (reference sequence). Trimming removed 0 bases from V and 7 bases from J, with 9 bases in between. CDR3 size: 14 residues. In DNA form, the CDR3 reads TGTGCCAGCAGCTTAGCGTTCTCGGGCGGGGAGCTGTTTTTT. This codes for CASSLAFSGGELFF.

The table lists this clone with a count of one. CDR3 amino acids: CASSLVTGWGYTF. The CDR3 DNA reads as TGTGCCAGCAGTTTAGTCACAGGGTGGGGCTACACCTTC. V gene TRBV12-3 or TRBV12-4 combines with J gene TRBJ1-2; D perhaps matches TRBD1 (6 bases). This CDR3 comprises 13 residues. The ends were cut back, 1 base at V and 8 bases at J, with 11 bases in the middle.

About this clone: Other DNA sequences within the sample encode an identical CDR3. The chain couples TRBV7-2 to TRBJ1-4; the match to TRBD1 covers 8 bases. The CDR3 is 14 amino acids. J was trimmed by 7 bases and V by 5 bases; bases with no gene match: 6. In germline, CDR1 is SGHTA, CDR2 FQGNSA. The DNA for the CDR3 is TGTGCCAGCAGCCGTGGACAGGGCGGTGAAAAACTGTTTTTT. This gives the protein CASSRGQGGEKLFF. The full variable domain, its missing parts supplied by reference TRBV7-2 and TRBJ1-4, is GAGVSQSPSNKVTEKGKDVELRCDPISGHTALYWYRQSLGQGLEFLIYFQGNSAPDKSGLPSDRFSAERTGGSVSTLTIQRTQQEDSAVYLCASSRGQGGEKLFFGSGTQLSVL.